Each of the 5 T cell receptor beta chains below was sequenced from the same sample in a study of CD8+ T cells in alopecia areata. Extracted RNA was reverse transcribed, and the resulting cDNA served as sequencing template. Produced via immunoSEQ multiplex PCR; TCRdb's table is partial and in-frame only. This sample carries fewer than 200,000 clones, roughly 60% of them seen once, and the ten largest clones take 13% to 15%. The treatment denotes: oral pan-JAK inhibitor, 5-10 mg twice daily. The sequencing used CD4+ T cells sorted from blood, collected at week 24, from a patient treated with tofacitinib. The receptor set was obtained from a human donor with alopecia areata.

This clone has only one observation. J is TRBJ2-7 and V is TRBV29-1, with TRBD1 as a possible D gene (6 bases). Germline loops: CDR1 SQVTM, CDR2 ANQGSEA. V was clipped by 6 bases and J by 4 bases, with 10 bases between them. The CDR3 is 11 amino acids. CDR3 coding DNA: TGCAGCGTAGGACAGTTGTACGAGCAGTACTTC. As protein: CSVGQLYEQYF.

The chain carries TRBV2 and TRBJ1-5; the D is unclear. This CDR3 spans 13 amino acids. Trimming left V 4 bases short and J 7 bases short, with 11 bases between. Germline assignment: CDR1 SNHLY and CDR2 FYNNEI. CDR3 DNA: TGTGCCAGCAGTGCCGGGCAAAACCAGCCCCAGCATTTT. Translating gives CASSAGQNQPQHF.

This sequence joins TRBV19 and TRBJ1-6, with D unclear. Trimming cost V 5 bases and J 14 bases, with 16 bases left between them. The CDR3 runs to 13 residues. Germline CDR1 LNHDA, CDR2 SQIVND (reference sequence). In DNA, the CDR3 is TGTGCCAGTAGTGCAACCACAGCGGGGACCCTCCACTTT. It encodes CASSATTAGTLHF.

The V gene is TRBV5-6, the J gene TRBJ1-5; 7 nucleotides align to TRBD1. The ends lost 3 bases at V and 0 bases at J; junction bases unmatched: 15. The CDR3 runs 19 residues. Germline assignment: CDR1 SGHDT and CDR2 YYEEEE. CDR3 nucleotides: TGTGCCAGCAGCTCGCTCGACAGGGAAGGGACTTATAGCAATCAGCCCCAGCATTTT. This translates into CASSSLDREGTYSNQPQHF.

This clone occurred once. The rearrangement links TRBV30 to TRBJ1-2; D might be TRBD1 (5 bases). The CDR3 has 14 amino acids. V was shortened by 0 bases and J by 0 bases, with 8 bases between the two germline ends. Germline V CDR1 and CDR2: GTSNPN, SVGIG (reference sequence). In DNA form, the CDR3 reads TGTGCCTGGAGTGTACAGGTCGCTAACTATGGCTACACCTTC. The encoded protein is CAWSVQVANYGYTF.